The 30 T cell receptor beta chains listed next were all sequenced from one sample in a study of control samples from healthy donors and cancer patients. Here immunoSEQ multiplex PCR was the method, and the copy in TCRdb shows in-frame clones only, minus some. The data hold 200,000 to 250,000 clones, with 90% to 95% observed a single time. Sequenced input: blood. Source of these receptors: a man aged 50-59 years in good health.

The rearrangement joins TRBV18 to TRBJ2-3; possibly TRBD2 for D (5 bases). This CDR3 has 17 residues. Germline CDR1 is KGHSH and CDR2 is LQKENI. Trimming took 1 base from V and 0 from J, leaving 14 bases between them. CDR3 amino acids: CASSPQQTGSSTDTQYF. DNA for the CDR3: TGTGCCAGCTCACCACAGCAAACGGGGTCTAGCACAGATACGCAGTATTTT.

The chain joins TRBV30 to TRBJ1-1; 7 bases map to TRBD1. CDR1 and CDR2 from the germline V gene are GTSNPN and SVGIG (reference sequence). The ends lost 7 bases at V and 6 bases at J; junction bases unmatched: 11. This CDR3 spans 13 amino acids. The CDR3 sequence: CASHRGLGPEAFF. In DNA, the CDR3 is TGTGCCTCTCACAGGGGCTTGGGGCCTGAAGCTTTCTTT. Variable domain in full (rest from reference TRBV30 and TRBJ1-1): SQTIHQWPATLVQPVGSPLSLECTVEGTSNPNLYWYRQAAGRGLQLLFYSVGIGQISSEVPQNLSASRPQDRQFILSSKKLLLSDSGFYLCASHRGLGPEAFFGQGTRLTVV.

The V and J genes are TRBV6-5 and TRBJ2-1; D gene unclear. The CDR3 is made up of 14 amino acids. V shed 8 bases and J shed 8 bases, with 19 bases lying between them. CDR1 is MNHEY, CDR2 SVGAGI, per germline. For the CDR3, the DNA is TGTGCCAGCCAGTTATCCGGCTACGGTTATGAGCAGTTCTTC. It is translated as CASQLSGYGYEQFF.

This chain connects TRBV18 to TRBJ2-5, with D tentatively TRBD1 or TRBD2 (6 bases each). Germline V gene sequence: CDR1 KGHSH, CDR2 LQKENI. Deletions cut 3 bases from V and 5 bases from J, with 16 bases between. The CDR3 consists of 15 residues. Here the CDR3 DNA reads TGTGCCAGCTCACCGACGCGAGGGGGAGGTGAGACCCAGTACTTC. This encodes CASSPTRGGGETQYF.

The rearrangement links TRBV5-4 to TRBJ2-5; D is perhaps TRBD1 (6 bases). The V end lost 4 bases, the J end lost 2 bases, and 18 bases lay between the germline ends. CDR1 and CDR2 from the germline V gene are SGHNT and YYREEE (reference sequence). The CDR3 has 16 amino acids. CDR3 sequence reads: CASSTFDRPTQETQYF. In DNA form, the CDR3 reads TGTGCCAGCAGCACCTTCGACAGGCCTACACAAGAGACCCAGTACTTC. Supplemented by reference TRBV5-4 and TRBJ2-5, the full variable domain reads ETGVTQSPTHLIKTRGQQVTLRCSSQSGHNTVSWYQQALGQGPQFIFQYYREEENGRGNFPPRFSGLQFPNYSSELNVNALELDDSALYLCASSTFDRPTQETQYFGPGTRLLVL.

V is TRBV21-1 and J is TRBJ2-7; no check of the table's D call, TRBD1, against the DNA was made. TRBV21-1 corresponds to a pseudogene. This CDR3 spans 14 amino acids. The DNA of the CDR3 is TGTGCCAGCAGCAAACAGGCAAGAGCCTACGAGCAGTACGTC. This translates into CASSKQARAYEQYV.

The rearrangement uses TRBV2 and TRBJ1-1, with 7 bases lining up with TRBD1. The CDR3 is made up of 14 amino acids. CDR1 is SNHLY, CDR2 FYNNEI, per germline. V lost 4 bases, J lost 4 bases, and 6 bases stayed unmatched. CDR3 DNA sequence: TGTGCCAGCAGTGGGGTGACAGGGTCCACTGAAGCTTTCTTT. Translation: CASSGVTGSTEAFF.

The CDR3 region is CASSQGQVYEQYF. For the CDR3, the DNA is TGTGCCAGCAGCCAAGGTCAGGTCTACGAGCAGTACTTC. The chain links TRBV3-1 (or the pseudogene TRBV3-2) to TRBJ2-7; D remains unclear. The germline CDR1 and CDR2 sequences are LGHDT and YNNKEL (reference sequence). The CDR3 is 13 residues long. Trimming removed 1 base from V and 3 bases from J, with 7 bases in between.

This sequence joins TRBV11-1 and TRBJ2-5; D call uncertain. The germline V and J ends were trimmed by 5 bases and 5 bases, with 3 bases remaining between them. The CDR3 consists of 10 residues. Germline CDR1 SGHAT, CDR2 FQDESV (reference sequence). Here the CDR3 DNA reads TGTGCCAGCAGCGGGGAGACCCAGTACTTC. Translating gives CASSGETQYF.

This clone was seen only once. The chain carries TRBV10-3 and TRBJ2-2; the match to TRBD2 covers 9 bases. Germline CDR1 and CDR2: ENHRY and SYGVKD. The CDR3 extends over 16 amino acids. The ends lost 2 bases at V and 1 base at J; junction bases unmatched: 2. CDR3 sequence reads: CAISEVAGENTGELFF. The CDR3 region has the DNA TGTGCCATCAGTGAGGTAGCGGGGGAGAACACCGGGGAGCTGTTTTTT.

This sequence joins TRBV5-1 and TRBJ1-4, with D maybe TRBD1 (6 bases). The germline gives CDR1 SGHRS, CDR2 YFSETQ. The CDR3 is 16 residues long. V lost 2 bases, J lost 6 bases, and 17 bases lay in between. CDR3 region: CASSFRNGGADEKLFF. CDR3 bases: TGCGCCAGCAGCTTCCGGAATGGGGGGGCGGATGAAAAACTGTTTTTT. Combining the CDR3 with reference TRBV5-1 and TRBJ1-4 gives the whole variable domain KAGVTQTPRYLIKTRGQQVTLSCSPISGHRSVSWYQQTPGQGLQFLFEYFSETQRNKGNFPGRFSGRQFSNSRSEMNVSTLELGDSALYLCASSFRNGGADEKLFFGSGTQLSVL.

This rearrangement joins TRBV28 to TRBJ1-1, with D possibly matching TRBD1 (6 bases). The CDR3 extends over 15 amino acids. CDR1 MDHEN and CDR2 SYDVKM come from the germline V gene. V shed 9 bases and J shed 0 bases, with 17 bases lying between them. The CDR3 DNA sequence: TGTGCCAGTTTTAGGGACACTGCCCTGAACACTGAAGCTTTCTTT. Its translation is CASFRDTALNTEAFF.

J is TRBJ1-1 and V is TRBV6-4; the D is unclear. CDR3 length equals 14 residues. V dropped 5 bases and J dropped 3 bases, with 13 bases sitting between them. Per germline, CDR1 MRHNA and CDR2 SNTAGT. The CDR3 spells CASSSAIGYTEAFF. In DNA form, the CDR3 reads TGTGCCAGCAGTTCGGCTATCGGTTACACTGAAGCTTTCTTT.

This rearrangement joins TRBV6-5 to TRBJ1-2; a possible D gene is TRBD1 (5 bases). The CDR3 has 13 amino acids. Germline values: CDR1 MNHEY, CDR2 SVGAGI. V lost 2 bases, J lost 9 bases, and 13 bases lay in between. This CDR3 is CASSYQGSLSYTF. CDR3 DNA: TGTGCCAGCAGTTACCAGGGCAGTTTGAGCTACACCTTC.

The V call is TRBV6-5, the J call TRBJ1-1; D perhaps matches TRBD1 (5 bases). Germline V lookup: CDR1 MNHEY, CDR2 SVGAGI. The CDR3 totals 13 residues. The V end lost 0 bases, the J end lost 5 bases, and 7 bases lay between the germline ends. CDR3 DNA: TGTGCCAGCAGTTACTCGGGGGAGACTGAAGCTTTCTTT. Amino acid sequence: CASSYSGETEAFF.

This clone appeared once. V and J are TRBV5-1 and TRBJ1-2, with D perhaps TRBD1 (5 bases). The V gene lost 3 bases and the J gene lost 4 bases, with 22 bases spanning the gap. Germline V lookup: CDR1 SGHRS, CDR2 YFSETQ. CDR3 length: 17 residues. The CDR3 reads CASSSGTSRSSSYGYTF. In DNA, the CDR3 is TGCGCCAGCAGCTCCGGGACTTCGAGAAGCTCAAGCTATGGCTACACCTTC.

The rearrangement links TRBV7-9 to TRBJ1-1; D not resolved. CDR1 SEHNR and CDR2 FQNEAQ come from the germline V gene (reference sequence). This CDR3 comprises 12 residues. V was pared by 6 bases and J by 4 bases, with 9 bases between. The CDR3 DNA sequence: TGTGCCAGCAGACCCACAGTCACTGAAGCTTTCTTT. Protein product: CASRPTVTEAFF.

The chain links TRBV6-2 or TRBV6-3 to TRBJ2-4; 8 bases agree with TRBD1. With 0 bases clipped from V and 7 bases from J, the junction kept 8 bases outside the gene matches. This CDR3 is built from 16 residues. Germline lookup yields CDR1 MNHEY and CDR2 SVGEGT. The CDR3 coding sequence is TGTGCCAGCAGTTACTCGGGGAAGGACAGGGAGAACATTCAGTACTTC. Translated, it gives CASSYSGKDRENIQYF.

This sequence joins TRBV7-2 and TRBJ2-5; possible D gene TRBD2, 6 bases. This CDR3 comprises 15 residues. Germline lookup yields CDR1 SGHTA and CDR2 FQGNSA. Trimming cost V 2 bases and J 2 bases, with 12 bases left between them. The DNA of the CDR3 is TGTGCCAGCAGCTTAATGGGGGGAGGTCAAGAGACCCAGTACTTC. Its protein product is CASSLMGGGQETQYF.

The rearrangement links TRBV18 to TRBJ2-2, with D hard to call. Germline values: CDR1 KGHSH, CDR2 LQKENI. The V and J ends lost 5 bases and 3 bases respectively, with 1 base between them. The CDR3 is made up of 11 amino acids. CDR3 coding DNA: TGTGCCAGCTCAGACACCGGGGAGCTGTTTTTT. Residues: CASSDTGELFF.

The rearrangement links TRBV5-1 to TRBJ1-2; 7 bases align to TRBD1. Germline CDR1 is SGHRS and CDR2 is YFSETQ. This CDR3 comprises 15 residues. V lost 1 base and J lost 4; bases outside the gene matches: 7. In DNA form, the CDR3 reads TGCGCCAGCAGCTTGCGACAGGGAGGTTTCTATGGCTACACCTTC. It yields the protein CASSLRQGGFYGYTF.

This clone showed up just once. This rearrangement joins TRBV19 to TRBJ1-2; no clear D gene. The CDR3 is 14 residues long. V shed 7 bases and J shed 5 bases, with 17 bases lying between them. The germline V gene encodes CDR1 LNHDA and CDR2 SQIVND (reference sequence). In nucleotides, the CDR3 is TGTGCCAGTACCGAAACCCTCTTTTTTTATGGCTACACCTTC. This encodes CASTETLFFYGYTF. The whole variable domain, remainder taken from reference TRBV19 and TRBJ1-2, is DGGITQSPKYLFRKEGQNVTLSCEQNLNHDAMYWYRQDPGQGLRLIYYSQIVNDFQKGDIAEGYSVSREKKESFPLTVTSAQKNPTAFYLCASTETLFFYGYTFGSGTRLTVV.

In its sample, this clone was seen once. Other DNA sequences in the same sample also yield this CDR3. V is TRBV11-2 and J is TRBJ1-3; D ambiguous. This CDR3 region has 12 residues. V lost 5 bases, J lost 4 bases, and 6 bases lay in between. Germline CDR1 and CDR2: SGHAT and FQNNGV. CDR3 sequence reads: CASSQGGNTIYF. The CDR3 DNA follows: TGTGCCAGCAGCCAAGGAGGAAACACCATATATTTT.

V usage is TRBV4-3 and J usage is TRBJ1-2, with no clear D. The length of the CDR3 is 14 residues. V dropped 1 base and J dropped 3 bases, with 9 bases sitting between them. Germline-derived CDR1 and CDR2 are LGHNA and YSLEER. The CDR3 DNA is TGCGCCAGCAGCCAAGTCCTGGAGGACTATGGCTACACCTTC. Translated, it gives CASSQVLEDYGYTF.

V is TRBV5-4 and J is TRBJ2-5, with 9 bases that match TRBD2. CDR1 is SGHNT and CDR2 is YYREEE in the germline V gene (reference sequence). V lost 4 bases and J lost 4; bases outside the gene matches: 11. The CDR3 has 16 residues. The CDR3 DNA reads as TGTGCCAGCAGCAAAGCGGGGGGAGGGATAGGAGAGACCCAGTACTTC. Protein: CASSKAGGGIGETQYF.

This sequence joins TRBV30 and TRBJ1-1; no definite D call. Trimming removed 4 bases from V and 5 bases from J, with 14 bases in between. This CDR3 has 13 residues. Germline CDR1 reads GTSNPN; CDR2 reads SVGIG (reference sequence). The chain's CDR3 is CAWTRGSRTEAFF. CDR3 nucleotide sequence: TGTGCCTGGACTCGAGGGAGTCGAACTGAAGCTTTCTTT.

The gene calls are TRBV7-2 and TRBJ2-7, with D perhaps TRBD1 or TRBD2 (6 bases each). Germline V CDR1 and CDR2: SGHTA, FQGNSA. This CDR3 is 17 amino acids long. V was trimmed by 5 bases and J by 3 bases, leaving 23 bases between them. CDR3 coding DNA: TGTGCCAGCAGCGGAGGGACACTCCTCCCCCCGGGCTACGAGCAGTACTTC. This sequence encodes CASSGGTLLPPGYEQYF.

The chain is built from TRBV6-5 and TRBJ2-1; D is uncertain. Germline CDR1 and CDR2: MNHEY and SVGAGI. CDR3 length: 11 residues. Trimming removed 7 bases at V and 3 bases at J, with 4 bases between. The CDR3 region is CASTIYNEQFF. The CDR3 nucleotides read TGTGCCAGCACCATCTACAATGAGCAGTTCTTC.

The chain employs TRBV6-1 and TRBJ2-1, with no clear D. The CDR3 has 14 amino acids. The V gene lost 2 bases and the J gene lost 4 bases, with 9 bases spanning the gap. Germline CDR1 is MNHNS and CDR2 is SASEGT. The CDR3 loop reads CASSERAFYNEQFF. As DNA, the CDR3 is TGTGCCAGCAGTGAAAGGGCCTTTTACAATGAGCAGTTCTTC.

This clone showed up just once. Here the CDR3 reads CASSLGGGAETQYF. In nucleotides, the CDR3 is TGCGCCAGCAGCTTAGGTGGGGGAGCGGAGACCCAGTACTTC. The chain employs TRBV5-1 and TRBJ2-5; TRBD1 or TRBD2 may be the D gene (5 bases each). V shed 2 bases and J shed 5 bases, with 13 bases lying between them. The V gene's germline CDR1 is SGHRS and CDR2 YFSETQ. The CDR3 sequence is 14 residues long.